This T cell receptor beta chain comes out of a study of blood T cell repertoires in COVID-19. Study-level information: T cells, B-cell-depleted T cells, or PBMCs provided the cDNA or gDNA that served as material.

Original methodology: Reference gene primers were amplified, and this amplification served to estimate nucleated cell counts. Using immunoSEQ multiplex PCR, the repertoire was profiled, and TCRdb retains in-frame clones only, with some absent. For V, J and clone size, that table is used; D and trimming come from the DNA. In the table there are 80,000 or so clones, 70% to 75% of which are singletons. The germline V gene has CDR1 MNHEY and CDR2 SMNVEV (reference sequence). This CDR3 is built from 13 residues. The ends lost 7 bases at V and 5 bases at J; junction bases unmatched: 7. This receptor was obtained from a middle-aged man with active or convalescent COVID-19. Sequenced material: peripheral blood. The chain has TRBV27 and TRBJ2-5; TRBD2 aligns across 7 bases. In nucleotides, the CDR3 is TGTGCCAGCAATCGCGGGGGTGGGGAGACCCAGTACTTC. Encoded protein: CASNRGGGETQYF.